The present T cell receptor (beta chain) was sequenced within a study of identifying expanded T cells in peripheral blood. Measured with immunoSEQ multiplex PCR; TCRdb has only the in-frame clones, and not every one. Among tens of thousands of clones listed, 85% to 90% were seen once. With 8 bases removed from V and 3 bases from J, the gap between germline ends came to 24 bases. The CDR3 loop spans 17 amino acids. Germline lookup yields CDR1 WNHNN and CDR2 SYGVQD (reference sequence). The sequence was collected from a person aged 18 to 75 in good health. Sequencing input: blood. The chain carries TRBV10-1 and TRBJ2-3; D gene uncertain. The CDR3: CASLTATPGKVTDTQYF. The CDR3 DNA reads as TGCGCCAGCCTGACGGCGACTCCAGGCAAAGTAACAGATACGCAGTATTTT.